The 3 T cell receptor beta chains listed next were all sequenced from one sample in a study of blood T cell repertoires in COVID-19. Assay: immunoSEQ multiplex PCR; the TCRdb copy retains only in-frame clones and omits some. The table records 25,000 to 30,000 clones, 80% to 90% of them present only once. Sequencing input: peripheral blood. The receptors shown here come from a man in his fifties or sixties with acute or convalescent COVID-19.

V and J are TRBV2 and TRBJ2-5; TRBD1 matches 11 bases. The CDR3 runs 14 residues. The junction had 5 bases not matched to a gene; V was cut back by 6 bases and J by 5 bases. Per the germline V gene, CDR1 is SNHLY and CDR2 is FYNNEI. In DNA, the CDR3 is TGTGCCAGCAGCCGGGACAGGGGGACGGAGACCCAGTACTTC. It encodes CASSRDRGTETQYF.

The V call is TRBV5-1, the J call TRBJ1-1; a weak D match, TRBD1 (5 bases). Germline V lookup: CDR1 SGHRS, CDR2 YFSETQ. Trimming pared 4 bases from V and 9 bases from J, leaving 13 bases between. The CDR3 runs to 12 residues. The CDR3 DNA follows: TGCGCCAGCAGCGGGGGGGAGGCTCAAGCTTTCTTT. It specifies CASSGGEAQAFF.

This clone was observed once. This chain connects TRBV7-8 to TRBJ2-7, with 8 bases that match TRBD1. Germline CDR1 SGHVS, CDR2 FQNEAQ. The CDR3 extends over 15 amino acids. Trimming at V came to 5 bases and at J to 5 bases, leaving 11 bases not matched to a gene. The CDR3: CASSPMGRGLDEQYF. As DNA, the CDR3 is TGTGCCAGCAGCCCAATGGGCAGGGGGCTCGACGAGCAGTACTTC.